This TCR beta chain emerged from a study of graft-versus-host responses after intestinal transplantation. In the study overall: Following induction with anti-thymocyte globulin, all recipients were given tacrolimus and steroids for two to four years. Study results and caveats: Some GvH clones appeared in ileal mucosa or blood before recipient bone marrow.

As to this clone: What it recognizes is unknown.

From germline, CDR1 is MNHEY and CDR2 SVGAGI. Deletions cut 3 bases from V and 5 bases from J, with 13 bases between. The CDR3 has 14 amino acids. Sequencing was performed with immunoSEQ multiplex PCR; in TCRdb, only in-frame clones are kept and a portion is missing. Among about 27,000 clones listed, about 93% were seen once. The rearrangement links TRBV6-5 to TRBJ1-2, with D maybe TRBD1 (5 bases). The sequencing used PBMCs, collected approximately 32 days after intestinal transplant. The receptor was derived from a human patient who received an intestinal transplant, so some T cells may come from the graft donor. The CDR3 DNA reads TGTGCCAGCAGTTATGGAGGGGCAGGGTATGGCTACACCTTC. It is translated as CASSYGGAGYGYTF.